These T cell receptor beta chains were read from a single sample in a study of blood T cell repertoires in COVID-19. Profiled with immunoSEQ multiplex PCR; TCRdb holds only in-frame clones, not every one. The sample gives 110,000 to 150,000 clones, more than 75% of which show up once; around 13% is in the top ten. Material for sequencing was peripheral blood. These receptor sequences come from a man older than 75 with acute or convalescent COVID-19. Both conserved end residues are part of each CDR3. A D gene is named only where the DNA matches it firmly. Some rows have no size entry. The others give once, few or many, or a class for an expanded clone.

v_gene: TRBV9; j_gene: TRBJ2-1; abundance: few; d_gene: -; CDR3nt: TGTGCCAGCAGTGAAGCCGGGGGCTCCTACAATGAGCAGTTCTTC; CDR3aa: CASSEAGGSYNEQFF
v_gene: TRBV5-1; j_gene: TRBJ2-6; abundance: few; d_gene: -; CDR3nt: TGCGCCAGCAGCTTGGCTTTTGCTGGGGCCAACGTCCTGACTTTC; CDR3aa: CASSLAFAGANVLTF
v_gene: TRBV14; j_gene: TRBJ1-4; abundance: -; d_gene: -; CDR3nt: TGTGCCAGCAGCCAAGAAGCAGGTCGCTATGAAAAACTGTTTTTT; CDR3aa: CASSQEAGRYEKLFF
v_gene: TRBV5-4; j_gene: TRBJ1-2; abundance: once; d_gene: TRBD1; CDR3nt: TGTGCCAGCACCCAAGGACAGGGGAACTATGGCTACACCTTC; CDR3aa: CASTQGQGNYGYTF
v_gene: TRBV4-1; j_gene: TRBJ1-6; abundance: -; d_gene: TRBD1; CDR3nt: TGCGCCAGCAGCATAACTGGACAGGGGGATTCACCCCTCCACTTT; CDR3aa: CASSITGQGDSPLHF
v_gene: TRBV5-1; j_gene: TRBJ2-7; abundance: -; d_gene: TRBD1; CDR3nt: TGCGCCAGCAGCTGGGGACAGCTTTCCTACGAGCAGTACTTC; CDR3aa: CASSWGQLSYEQYF
v_gene: TRBV6-1; j_gene: TRBJ1-1; abundance: few; d_gene: -; CDR3nt: TGTGCCAGCAGTGAAGGACTCCCTGAAGCTTTCTTT; CDR3aa: CASSEGLPEAFF
v_gene: TRBV7-2; j_gene: TRBJ1-2; abundance: -; d_gene: -; CDR3nt: TGTGCCAGCAGCTTATTGAGTGGCTACACCTTC; CDR3aa: CASSLLSGYTF
v_gene: TRBV5-8; j_gene: TRBJ1-2; abundance: -; d_gene: -; CDR3nt: TGTGCCAGCAGCTTAGGTCGAGGAGACGGCTACACCTTC; CDR3aa: CASSLGRGDGYTF
v_gene: TRBV19; j_gene: TRBJ1-1; abundance: -; d_gene: -; CDR3nt: TGTGCCAGTAGTATGGGGGCGGGTAACACTGAAGCTTTCTTT; CDR3aa: CASSMGAGNTEAFF
v_gene: TRBV18; j_gene: TRBJ2-3; abundance: -; d_gene: -; CDR3nt: TGTGCCAGCTCACCACCGGGCGGGACAGAGGACACAGATACGCAGTATTTT; CDR3aa: CASSPPGGTEDTDTQYF
v_gene: TRBV7-2; j_gene: TRBJ1-2; abundance: -; d_gene: TRBD1; CDR3nt: TGTGCCAGCAGCTTAGAGGGGACAGGTTATGGCTACACCTTC; CDR3aa: CASSLEGTGYGYTF
v_gene: TRBV19; j_gene: TRBJ2-7; abundance: -; d_gene: -; CDR3nt: TGTGCCACCACGAGCCCTCTGAGCAACGAGCAGTACTTC; CDR3aa: CATTSPLSNEQYF
v_gene: TRBV9; j_gene: TRBJ2-6; abundance: -; d_gene: TRBD1; CDR3nt: TGTGCCAGCAGCGGACCGGGACAGGGTTTGTCTGGGGCCAACGTCCTGACTTTC; CDR3aa: CASSGPGQGLSGANVLTF
v_gene: TRBV18; j_gene: TRBJ1-5; abundance: few; d_gene: -; CDR3nt: TGTGCCAGCTCCCTCAGCGGACCTAGCAATCAGCCCCAGCATTTT; CDR3aa: CASSLSGPSNQPQHF
v_gene: TRBV6-1; j_gene: TRBJ2-5; abundance: -; d_gene: -; CDR3nt: TGTGCCAGCAGTGAACTCCCTACTAACGCGGAGACCCAGTACTTC; CDR3aa: CASSELPTNAETQYF
v_gene: TRBV4-2; j_gene: TRBJ1-2; abundance: once; d_gene: TRBD1; CDR3nt: TGTGCCAGCAGAACGGGACAGGGAACCTATGGCTACACCTTC; CDR3aa: CASRTGQGTYGYTF
v_gene: TRBV27; j_gene: TRBJ1-1; abundance: once; d_gene: TRBD1; CDR3nt: TGTGCCAGCAGTTTAACCCGGACAGGGAGGGCTTTCTTT; CDR3aa: CASSLTRTGRAFF
v_gene: TRBV4-3; j_gene: TRBJ2-7; abundance: many; d_gene: TRBD2; CDR3nt: TGCGCCAGCAGCCAAGGAGGCGGGGGGGCCTACGAGCAGTACTTC; CDR3aa: CASSQGGGGAYEQYF
v_gene: TRBV10-3; j_gene: TRBJ1-4; abundance: -; d_gene: TRBD1; CDR3nt: TGTGCCACCGGACAGGGGGACCTTGTTAGTGAAAAACTGTTTTTT; CDR3aa: CATGQGDLVSEKLFF
v_gene: TRBV21-1; j_gene: TRBJ2-1; abundance: -; d_gene: -; CDR3nt: TGTGCCAGCAGCCCCAGAGGGGACAGGTCTCTCAATGAGCAGTTCTTC; CDR3aa: CASSPRGDRSLNEQFF
v_gene: TRBV7-2; j_gene: TRBJ2-4; abundance: -; d_gene: -; CDR3nt: TGTGCCAGCAGCTTCCTATTCGGCAGCGACAAAAACATTCAGTACTTC; CDR3aa: CASSFLFGSDKNIQYF
v_gene: TRBV6-2/TRBV6-3; j_gene: TRBJ1-1; abundance: -; d_gene: -; CDR3nt: TGTGCCAGCAGTTCCAGGGAGGGGGCTGAAGCTTTCTTT; CDR3aa: CASSSREGAEAFF
v_gene: TRBV5-6; j_gene: TRBJ2-1; abundance: -; d_gene: TRBD2; CDR3nt: TGTGCCAGCAGTAGGGGACTACCGGAGCAGTTCTTC; CDR3aa: CASSRGLPEQFF
v_gene: TRBV21-1; j_gene: TRBJ1-1; abundance: -; d_gene: -; CDR3nt: TGTGCCAGCAGCTTTCGACAGGGGGACACTGAAGCTTTCTTT; CDR3aa: CASSFRQGDTEAFF
v_gene: TRBV5-8; j_gene: TRBJ2-4; abundance: -; d_gene: TRBD1; CDR3nt: TGTGCCAGCAGTTGGGACAGGGGGAACATTCAGTACTTC; CDR3aa: CASSWDRGNIQYF
v_gene: TRBV7-9; j_gene: TRBJ1-6; abundance: few; d_gene: -; CDR3nt: TGTGCCAGCAGCTTAGGGACTGCAGCCTCACCCCTCCACTTT; CDR3aa: CASSLGTAASPLHF
v_gene: TRBV28; j_gene: TRBJ1-6; abundance: -; d_gene: -; CDR3nt: TGTGCCAGCAGTTTAGCCAGCTCCTATAATTCACCCCTCCACTTT; CDR3aa: CASSLASSYNSPLHF
v_gene: TRBV7-7; j_gene: TRBJ2-2; abundance: -; d_gene: -; CDR3nt: TGTGCTAGCAGCTTAGATACTTCGAACACCGGGGAGCTGTTTTTT; CDR3aa: CASSLDTSNTGELFF
v_gene: TRBV28; j_gene: TRBJ2-1; abundance: -; d_gene: -; CDR3nt: TGTGCCAGCAGTCCTCCGGGGAGCCGCCGTTACAATGAGCAGTTCTTC; CDR3aa: CASSPPGSRRYNEQFF
v_gene: TRBV29-1; j_gene: TRBJ1-6; abundance: -; d_gene: TRBD1; CDR3nt: TGCAGCGTGAGACAGGGGAATTCACCCCTCCACTTT; CDR3aa: CSVRQGNSPLHF
v_gene: TRBV5-5; j_gene: TRBJ2-1; abundance: few; d_gene: TRBD1; CDR3nt: TGTGCCAGCAGCTTGGGGGCCGGGACAGGGTCCAATGAGCAGTTCTTC; CDR3aa: CASSLGAGTGSNEQFF
v_gene: TRBV28; j_gene: TRBJ1-2; abundance: -; d_gene: -; CDR3nt: TGTGCCAGCCATTCTCGACAGGACTATGGCTACACCTTC; CDR3aa: CASHSRQDYGYTF
v_gene: TRBV14; j_gene: TRBJ2-3; abundance: many; d_gene: TRBD1; CDR3nt: TGTGCCAGCAGCCTAGGACAGGGCAATACGCAGTATTTT; CDR3aa: CASSLGQGNTQYF